This is a list of T cell receptor beta chains from one sample in a study of blood T cell repertoires in COVID-19. Assay used: immunoSEQ multiplex PCR; TCRdb lists only in-frame clones, some missing. The sample lists about 180,000 clones; 65% to 90% were seen once. Sample: peripheral blood. These receptors were taken from a man between 45 and 60 years old with active or convalescent COVID-19. CDR3s include the opening cysteine and the closing phenylalanine or tryptophan. The D gene is left open where the match is weak. Only some rows state a clone size, as once, few, many or a class for expanded clones.

clone size	D gene	V gene	J gene	CDR3 protein	CDR3 DNA
.	TRBD1	TRBV5-1	TRBJ1-2	CASSTGQGAAQGGYTF	TGCGCCAGCAGCACTGGACAGGGGGCGGCTCAGGGAGGCTACACCTTC
.	.	TRBV10-3	TRBJ2-2	CAISPLTGELFF	TGTGCCATCAGCCCACTCACCGGGGAGCTGTTTTTT
.	TRBD1	TRBV18	TRBJ2-5	CASSPRDRETQYF	TGTGCCAGCTCACCCCGGGACAGAGAGACCCAGTACTTC
once	.	TRBV5-4	TRBJ1-1	CASSLPSTGNTEAFF	TGTGCCAGCAGCCTCCCCTCGACAGGGAACACTGAAGCTTTCTTT
once	.	TRBV11-2	TRBJ2-6	CASRPQGLDGANVLTF	TGTGCCAGCAGACCACAGGGTCTGGATGGGGCCAACGTCCTGACTTTC
.	.	TRBV5-1	TRBJ2-7	CASSLTAGESYEQYF	TGCGCCAGCAGCTTGACCGCCGGAGAGAGCTACGAGCAGTACTTC
.	.	TRBV7-2	TRBJ2-4	CASSLGTGEQNIQYF	TGTGCCAGCAGCTTGGGGACGGGAGAGCAAAACATTCAGTACTTC
.	TRBD2	TRBV28	TRBJ2-5	CASSPLAGLQETQYF	TGTGCCAGCAGTCCCCTAGCGGGGCTGCAGGAGACCCAGTACTTC
.	.	TRBV6-2/TRBV6-3	TRBJ1-6	CASSTEGGPYNSPLHF	TGTGCCAGCAGTACCGAGGGCGGCCCCTATAATTCACCCCTCCACTTT
once	TRBD1	TRBV7-9	TRBJ1-1	CASSPWTGAMNTEAFF	TGTGCCAGCAGCCCCTGGACAGGGGCGATGAACACTGAAGCTTTCTTT
.	TRBD2	TRBV20-1	TRBJ2-7	CSASLAGAGEQYF	TGCAGTGCTAGTCTAGCGGGAGCAGGCGAGCAGTACTTC
.	TRBD1	TRBV29-1	TRBJ2-7	CSVELRDRGYEQYF	TGCAGCGTTGAATTAAGGGACAGGGGCTACGAGCAGTACTTC
.	.	TRBV30	TRBJ1-2	CAWSVGGGYTF	TGTGCCTGGAGTGTCGGGGGTGGCTACACCTTC
few	TRBD2	TRBV6-4	TRBJ2-2	CASSRTSAFVGELFF	TGTGCCAGCAGCCGGACTAGCGCGTTTGTCGGGGAGCTGTTTTTT
.	TRBD1	TRBV25-1	TRBJ1-1	CASSVQGATEAFF	TGTGCCAGCAGTGTCCAGGGGGCAACTGAAGCTTTCTTT
.	.	TRBV27	TRBJ1-1	CASSTDYMNTEAFF	TGTGCCAGCAGTACAGATTATATGAACACTGAAGCTTTCTTT
.	TRBD2	TRBV4-1	TRBJ2-5	CASGLPGLAIQETQYF	TGCGCCAGCGGCCTTCCGGGACTAGCGATACAAGAGACCCAGTACTTC
.	TRBD1	TRBV11-2	TRBJ1-1	CASSTGQGNEAFF	TGTGCCAGCAGCACGGGACAGGGGAATGAAGCTTTCTTT
.	TRBD1	TRBV6-5	TRBJ1-3	CASSYLYRGGNTIYF	TGTGCCAGCAGTTACCTATACAGGGGGGGAAACACCATATATTTT
.	TRBD2	TRBV3-1/TRBV3-2	TRBJ2-1	CASSQDQLAGYNEQFF	TGTGCCAGCAGCCAAGACCAACTAGCGGGGTACAATGAGCAGTTCTTC
.	.	TRBV3-1/TRBV3-2	TRBJ1-6	CASGGVYNSPLHF	TGTGCCAGCGGGGGGGTCTATAATTCACCCCTCCACTTT
.	.	TRBV28	TRBJ1-5	CASSFGQINQPQHF	TGTGCCAGCAGTTTTGGTCAGATCAATCAGCCCCAGCATTTT
.	.	TRBV13	TRBJ1-2	CASSSNAGGGYTF	TGTGCCAGCAGCTCCAATGCGGGAGGTGGCTACACCTTC
.	TRBD1	TRBV9	TRBJ1-5	CASSVEGQGQPQHF	TGTGCCAGCAGCGTAGAGGGACAGGGGCAGCCCCAGCATTTT
.	TRBD1	TRBV19	TRBJ1-4	CASSRGQFATNEKLFF	TGTGCCAGTAGTAGGGGACAGTTCGCAACTAATGAAAAACTGTTTTTT
.	TRBD1	TRBV19	TRBJ2-1	CASPGQDYNEQFF	TGTGCCAGTCCGGGACAGGATTACAATGAGCAGTTCTTC
once	.	TRBV6-5	TRBJ2-4	CASRGTGESIQYF	TGTGCCAGCCGCGGTACGGGGGAGAGCATTCAGTACTTC
.	.	TRBV10-3	TRBJ1-4	CAISGRRELTRNEKLFF	TGTGCCATCAGCGGCCGGAGGGAGCTGACTCGTAATGAAAAACTGTTTTTT
.	.	TRBV5-1	TRBJ1-2	CASSFRTELNYGYTF	TGCGCCAGCAGCTTCCGGACAGAATTAAACTATGGCTACACCTTC
.	.	TRBV3-1/TRBV3-2	TRBJ2-3	CASSQVGGRGLLTDTQYF	TGTGCCAGCAGCCAAGTCGGCGGCAGGGGCCTACTCACAGATACGCAGTATTTT
.	TRBD1	TRBV30	TRBJ1-5	CAWSTGQGGQPQHF	TGTGCCTGGAGTACTGGACAGGGGGGACAGCCCCAGCATTTT
.	.	TRBV2	TRBJ1-2	CASSAGQGGYGYTF	TGTGCCAGCAGTGCAGGCCAGGGAGGCTATGGCTACACCTTC
.	.	TRBV5-1	TRBJ2-3	CASSLVAQRISTDTQYF	TGCGCCAGCAGCTTGGTGGCGCAGAGGATCAGCACAGATACGCAGTATTTT
.	TRBD2	TRBV5-1	TRBJ2-7	CASSATPQGGEDEQYF	TGCGCCAGCAGCGCTACGCCGCAGGGAGGGGAAGACGAGCAGTACTTC
.	TRBD1	TRBV11-2	TRBJ1-4	CASSPSRDRARGGKLFF	TGTGCCAGCAGCCCGTCCCGGGACAGGGCTCGGGGGGGAAAACTGTTTTTT
.	TRBD1	TRBV27	TRBJ1-4	CASRPGQGMATNEKLFF	TGTGCCAGCAGGCCGGGACAGGGAATGGCAACTAATGAAAAACTGTTTTTT
.	.	TRBV2	TRBJ1-2	CASSEERDGYGYTF	TGTGCCAGCAGTGAAGAACGGGATGGTTATGGCTACACCTTC
.	TRBD2	TRBV19	TRBJ2-7	CASSTRTSYHEQYF	TGTGCCAGTAGTACCCGGACTAGCTACCACGAGCAGTACTTC
.	.	TRBV15	TRBJ1-1	CATSLVAGAEAFF	TGTGCCACCAGCTTAGTGGCAGGGGCTGAAGCTTTCTTT
.	.	TRBV14	TRBJ2-1	CASSQVIGGEQFF	TGTGCCAGCAGCCAAGTTATAGGGGGTGAGCAGTTCTTC
.	TRBD2	TRBV6-6	TRBJ2-1	CASKLAGGPYEQFF	TGTGCCAGCAAACTAGCGGGAGGGCCTTATGAGCAGTTCTTC
.	.	TRBV7-3	TRBJ2-7	CASSLPRRGQSYEQYF	TGTGCCAGCAGCCTACCCCGGCGGGGTCAGAGCTACGAGCAGTACTTC
.	.	TRBV29-1	TRBJ1-2	CSVALRGASRDYGYTF	TGCAGCGTTGCTCTCCGGGGGGCGTCTAGGGACTATGGCTACACCTTC
.	.	TRBV3-1/TRBV3-2	TRBJ1-6	CASSQAGTSINSPLHF	TGTGCCAGCAGCCAGGCCGGGACAAGCATCAATTCACCCCTCCACTTT
.	TRBD1	TRBV5-4	TRBJ1-2	CASSPELSGGTYGYTF	TGTGCCAGCAGCCCCGAATTATCAGGGGGCACATATGGCTACACCTTC
.	.	TRBV3-1/TRBV3-2	TRBJ1-2	CASSHGDSAANYGYTF	TGTGCCAGCAGCCACGGAGACTCGGCCGCTAACTATGGCTACACCTTC
.	.	TRBV12-3/TRBV12-4	TRBJ2-5	CASSFAPQETQYF	TGTGCCAGCAGTTTTGCGCCCCAAGAGACCCAGTACTTC
.	TRBD2	TRBV5-6	TRBJ2-3	CASSLDTLAGGTDTQYF	TGTGCCAGCAGCTTGGATACACTAGCGGGGGGCACAGATACGCAGTATTTT
.	TRBD1	TRBV24-1	TRBJ2-7	CATADREYEQYF	TGTGCCACTGCGGACAGGGAATACGAGCAGTACTTC
.	.	TRBV7-3	TRBJ1-2	CASSLGGAYGYTF	TGTGCCAGCAGCTTAGGGGGGGCCTATGGCTACACCTTC
.	.	TRBV6-1	TRBJ1-2	CASSEAPTQGYGYTF	TGTGCCAGCAGTGAAGCCCCTACTCAGGGCTATGGCTACACCTTC
.	.	TRBV3-1/TRBV3-2	TRBJ2-7	CASSQETGRPGQYF	TGTGCCAGCAGCCAAGAAACGGGAAGGCCGGGGCAGTACTTC